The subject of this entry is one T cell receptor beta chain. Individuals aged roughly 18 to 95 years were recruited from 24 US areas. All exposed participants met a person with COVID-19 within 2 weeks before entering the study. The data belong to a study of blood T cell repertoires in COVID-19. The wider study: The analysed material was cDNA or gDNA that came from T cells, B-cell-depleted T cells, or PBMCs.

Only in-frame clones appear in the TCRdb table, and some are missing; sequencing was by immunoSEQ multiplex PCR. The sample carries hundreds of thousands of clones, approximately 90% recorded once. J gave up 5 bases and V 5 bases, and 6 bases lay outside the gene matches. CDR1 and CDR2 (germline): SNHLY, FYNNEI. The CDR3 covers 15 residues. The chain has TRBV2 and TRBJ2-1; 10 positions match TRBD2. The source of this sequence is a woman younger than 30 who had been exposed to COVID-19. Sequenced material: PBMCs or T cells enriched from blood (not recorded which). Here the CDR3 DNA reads TGTGCCAGCAGTAGGGATACTAGCGGGAACAATGAGCAGTTCTTC. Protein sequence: CASSRDTSGNNEQFF.